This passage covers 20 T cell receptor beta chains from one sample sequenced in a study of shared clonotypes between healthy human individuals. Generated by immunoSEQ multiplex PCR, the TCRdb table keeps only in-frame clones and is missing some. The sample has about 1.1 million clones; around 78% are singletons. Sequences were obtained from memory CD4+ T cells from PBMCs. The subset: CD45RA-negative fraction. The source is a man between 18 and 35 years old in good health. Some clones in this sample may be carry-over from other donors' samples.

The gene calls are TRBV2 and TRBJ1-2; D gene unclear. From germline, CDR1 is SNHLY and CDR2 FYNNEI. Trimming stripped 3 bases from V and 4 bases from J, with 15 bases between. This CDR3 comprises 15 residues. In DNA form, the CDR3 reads TGTGCCAGCAGTGAGTCCCACGTTCCGACCTATGGCTACACCTTC. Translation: CASSESHVPTYGYTF.

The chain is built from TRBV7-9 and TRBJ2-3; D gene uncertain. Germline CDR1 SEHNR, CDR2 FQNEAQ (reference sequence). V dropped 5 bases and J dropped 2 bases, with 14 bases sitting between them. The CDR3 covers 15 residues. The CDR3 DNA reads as TGTGCCAGCAGCCGCGGACGAATTTTCACAGATACGCAGTATTTT. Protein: CASSRGRIFTDTQYF.

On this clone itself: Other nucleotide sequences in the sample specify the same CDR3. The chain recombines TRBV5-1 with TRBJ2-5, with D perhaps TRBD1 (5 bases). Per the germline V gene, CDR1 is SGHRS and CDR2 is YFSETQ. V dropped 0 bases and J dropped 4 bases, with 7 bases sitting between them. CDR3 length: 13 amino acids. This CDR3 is CASSLGQGETQYF. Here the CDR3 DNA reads TGCGCCAGCAGCTTGGGGCAGGGAGAGACCCAGTACTTC. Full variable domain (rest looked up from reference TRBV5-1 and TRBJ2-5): KAGVTQTPRYLIKTRGQQVTLSCSPISGHRSVSWYQQTPGQGLQFLFEYFSETQRNKGNFPGRFSGRQFSNSRSEMNVSTLELGDSALYLCASSLGQGETQYFGPGTRLLVL.

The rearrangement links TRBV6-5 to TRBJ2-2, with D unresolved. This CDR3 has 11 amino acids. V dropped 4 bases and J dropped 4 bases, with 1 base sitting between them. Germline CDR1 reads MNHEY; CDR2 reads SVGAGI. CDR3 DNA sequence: TGTGCCAGCAGTTCCACCGGGGAGCTGTTTTTT. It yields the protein CASSSTGELFF.

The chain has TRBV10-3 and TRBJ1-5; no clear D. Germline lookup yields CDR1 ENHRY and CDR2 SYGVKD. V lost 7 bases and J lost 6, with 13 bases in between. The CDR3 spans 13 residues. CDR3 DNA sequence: TGTGCCATCACTTCCGATCCTACTCAGCCCCAGCATTTT. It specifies CAITSDPTQPQHF.

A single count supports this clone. CDR3 amino acids: CASSAAWSYEQYF. The CDR3 nucleotides read TGCGCCAGCAGTGCGGCCTGGTCCTACGAGCAGTACTTC. The chain joins TRBV5-1 to TRBJ2-7; D gene ambiguous. This CDR3 comprises 13 residues. With 5 bases removed from V and 1 base from J, the gap between germline ends came to 10 bases. The germline CDR1 and CDR2 sequences are SGHRS and YFSETQ.

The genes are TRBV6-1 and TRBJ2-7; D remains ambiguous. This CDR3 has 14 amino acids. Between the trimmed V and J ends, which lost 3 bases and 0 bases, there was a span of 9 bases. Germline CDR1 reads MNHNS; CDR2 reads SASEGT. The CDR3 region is CASSEVLGSYEQYF. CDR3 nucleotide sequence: TGTGCCAGCAGTGAGGTCCTCGGCTCCTACGAGCAGTACTTC.

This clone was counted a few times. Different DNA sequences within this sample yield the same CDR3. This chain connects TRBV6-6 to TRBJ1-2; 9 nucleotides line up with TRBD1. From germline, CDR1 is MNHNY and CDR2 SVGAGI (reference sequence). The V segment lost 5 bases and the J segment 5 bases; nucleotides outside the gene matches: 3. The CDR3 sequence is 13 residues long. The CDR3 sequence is CASSPTGGYGYTF. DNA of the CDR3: TGTGCCAGCAGTCCGACAGGGGGATATGGCTACACCTTC.

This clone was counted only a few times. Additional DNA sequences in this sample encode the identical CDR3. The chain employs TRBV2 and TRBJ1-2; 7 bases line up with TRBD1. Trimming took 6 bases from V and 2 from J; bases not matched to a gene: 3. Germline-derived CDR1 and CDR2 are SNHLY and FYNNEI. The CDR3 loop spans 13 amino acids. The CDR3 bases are TGTGCCAGCAGACCGGGACAGAACTATGGCTACACCTTC. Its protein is CASRPGQNYGYTF.

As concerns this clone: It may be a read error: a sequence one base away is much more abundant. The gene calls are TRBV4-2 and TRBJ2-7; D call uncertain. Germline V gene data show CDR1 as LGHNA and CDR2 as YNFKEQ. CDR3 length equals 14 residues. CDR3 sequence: CASGQLGSSYEQYF. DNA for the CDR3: TGTGCCAGCGGCCAACTGGGGTCCTCCTACGAGCAGTACTTC.

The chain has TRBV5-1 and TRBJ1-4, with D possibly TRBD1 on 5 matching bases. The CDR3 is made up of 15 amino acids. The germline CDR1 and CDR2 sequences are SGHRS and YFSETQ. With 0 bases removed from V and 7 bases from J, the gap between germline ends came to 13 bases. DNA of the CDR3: TGCGCCAGCAGCTTGGTAGGGACCGAGGGTGAAAAACTGTTTTTT. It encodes CASSLVGTEGEKLFF.

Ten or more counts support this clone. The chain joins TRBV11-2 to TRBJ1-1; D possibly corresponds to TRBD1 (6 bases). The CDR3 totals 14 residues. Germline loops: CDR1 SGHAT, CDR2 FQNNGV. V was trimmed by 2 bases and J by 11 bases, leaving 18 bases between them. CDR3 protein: CASSLHRDAPRAFF. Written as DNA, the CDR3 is TGTGCCAGCAGCTTACACAGGGATGCCCCGAGGGCTTTCTTT.

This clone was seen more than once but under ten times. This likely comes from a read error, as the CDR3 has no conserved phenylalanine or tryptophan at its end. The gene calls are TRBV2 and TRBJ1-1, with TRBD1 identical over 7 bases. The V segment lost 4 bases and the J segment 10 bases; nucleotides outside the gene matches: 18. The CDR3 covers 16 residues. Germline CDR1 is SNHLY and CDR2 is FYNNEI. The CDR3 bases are TGTGCCAGCAGTGGCCAGGGGGTGAAAAGGGGACCGGGAGCTTTCCTT. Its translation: CASSGQGVKRGPGAFL.

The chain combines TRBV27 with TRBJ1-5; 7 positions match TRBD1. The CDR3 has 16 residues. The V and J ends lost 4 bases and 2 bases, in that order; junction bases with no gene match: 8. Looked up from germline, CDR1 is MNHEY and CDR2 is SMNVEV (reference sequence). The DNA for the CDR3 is TGTGCCAGCAGTTCTTATTTCGACAGGGGCAATCAGCCCCAGCATTTT. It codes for CASSSYFDRGNQPQHF.

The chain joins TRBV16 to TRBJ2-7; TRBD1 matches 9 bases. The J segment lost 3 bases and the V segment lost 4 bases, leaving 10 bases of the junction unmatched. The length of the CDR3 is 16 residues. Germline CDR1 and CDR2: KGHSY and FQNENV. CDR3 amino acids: CASSRSGGQGNYEQYF. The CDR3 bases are TGTGCCAGCAGCCGTTCCGGGGGACAGGGAAACTACGAGCAGTACTTC. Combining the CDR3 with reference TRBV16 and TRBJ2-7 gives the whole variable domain GEEVAQTPKHLVRGEGQKAKLYCAPIKGHSYVFWYQQVLKNEFKFLISFQNENVFDETGMPKERFSAKCLPNSPCSLEIQATKLEDSAVYFCASSRSGGQGNYEQYFGPGTRLTVT.

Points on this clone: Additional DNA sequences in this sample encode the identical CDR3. The CDR3 DNA reads as TGTGCCAGCTCTTCCGGGCCGAGCAATGAGCAGTTCTTC. Translating it yields CASSSGPSNEQFF. The chain recombines TRBV7-9 with TRBJ2-1; D not resolved. In germline, CDR1 is SEHNR, CDR2 FQNEAQ (reference sequence). Between the trimmed V and J ends, which lost 8 bases and 6 bases, there was a span of 14 bases. This CDR3 is 13 amino acids long.

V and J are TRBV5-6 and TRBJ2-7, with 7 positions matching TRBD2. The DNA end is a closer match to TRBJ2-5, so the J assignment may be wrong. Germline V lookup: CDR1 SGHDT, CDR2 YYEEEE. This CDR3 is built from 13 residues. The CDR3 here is CASSLRGGETQYF. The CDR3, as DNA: TGTGCCAGCAGCTTGAGGGGAGGGGAGACCCAGTACTTC.

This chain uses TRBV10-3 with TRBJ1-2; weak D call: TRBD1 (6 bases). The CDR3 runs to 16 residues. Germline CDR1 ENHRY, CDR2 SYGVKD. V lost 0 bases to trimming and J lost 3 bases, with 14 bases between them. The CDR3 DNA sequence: TGTGCCATCAGTGAGTCGATAGATGGGGGCGACTATGGCTACACCTTC. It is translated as CAISESIDGGDYGYTF.

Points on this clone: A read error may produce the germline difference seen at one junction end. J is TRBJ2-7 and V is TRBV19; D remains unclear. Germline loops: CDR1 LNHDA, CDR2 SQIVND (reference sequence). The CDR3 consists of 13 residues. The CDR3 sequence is CASRGHILPGLNF. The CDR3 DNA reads TGTGCCAGTAGGGGCCACATTCTACCCGGGCTGAACTTC. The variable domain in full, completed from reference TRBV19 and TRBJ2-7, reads DGGITQSPKYLFRKEGQNVTLSCEQNLNHDAMYWYRQDPGQGLRLIYYSQIVNDFQKGDIAEGYSVSREKKESFPLTVTSAQKNPTAFYLCASRGHILPGLNFGPGTRLTVT.

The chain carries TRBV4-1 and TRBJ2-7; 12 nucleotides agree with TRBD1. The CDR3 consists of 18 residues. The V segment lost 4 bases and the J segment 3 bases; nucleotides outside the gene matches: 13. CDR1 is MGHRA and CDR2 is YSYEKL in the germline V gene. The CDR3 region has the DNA TGCGCCAGCAGCCTCGGGACAGGGGGCGGGTCATGGGGCTACGAGCAGTACTTC. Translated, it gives CASSLGTGGGSWGYEQYF.